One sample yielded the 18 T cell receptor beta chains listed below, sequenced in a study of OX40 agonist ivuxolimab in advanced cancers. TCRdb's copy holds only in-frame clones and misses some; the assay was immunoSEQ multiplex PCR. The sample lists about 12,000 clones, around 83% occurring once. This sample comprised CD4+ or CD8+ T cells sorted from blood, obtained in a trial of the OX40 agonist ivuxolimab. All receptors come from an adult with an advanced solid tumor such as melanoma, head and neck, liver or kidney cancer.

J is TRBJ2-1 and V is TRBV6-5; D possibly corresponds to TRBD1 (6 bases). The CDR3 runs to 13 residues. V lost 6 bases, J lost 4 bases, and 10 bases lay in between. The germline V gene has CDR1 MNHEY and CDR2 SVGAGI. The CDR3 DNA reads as TGTGCCAGCAGGGGGGCGATTTACAATGAGCAGTTCTTC. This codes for CASRGAIYNEQFF.

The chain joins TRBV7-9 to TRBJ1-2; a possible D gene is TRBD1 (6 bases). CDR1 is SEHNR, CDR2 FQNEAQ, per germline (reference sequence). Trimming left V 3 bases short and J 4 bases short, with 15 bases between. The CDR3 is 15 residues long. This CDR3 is CASSFGAGAGYGYTF. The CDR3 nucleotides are TGTGCCAGCAGCTTCGGTGCGGGGGCTGGCTATGGCTACACCTTC.

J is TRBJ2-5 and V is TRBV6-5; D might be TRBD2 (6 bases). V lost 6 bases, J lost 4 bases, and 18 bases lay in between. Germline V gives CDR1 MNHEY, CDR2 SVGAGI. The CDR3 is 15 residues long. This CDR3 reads CASSLGTVGGETQYF. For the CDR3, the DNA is TGTGCCAGCAGCCTCGGGACCGTCGGGGGAGAGACCCAGTACTTC.

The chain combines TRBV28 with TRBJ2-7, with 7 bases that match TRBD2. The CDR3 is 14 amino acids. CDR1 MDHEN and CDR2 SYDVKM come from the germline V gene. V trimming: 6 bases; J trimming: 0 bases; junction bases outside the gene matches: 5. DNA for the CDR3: TGTGCCAGCAGGGGTAGCGGGTTCTCCTACGAGCAGTACTTC. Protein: CASRGSGFSYEQYF.

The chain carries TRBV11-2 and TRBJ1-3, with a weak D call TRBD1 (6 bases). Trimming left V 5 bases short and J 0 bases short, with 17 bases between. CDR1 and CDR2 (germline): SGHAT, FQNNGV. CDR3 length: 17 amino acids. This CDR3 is CASSHHRTANSGNTIYF. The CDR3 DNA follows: TGTGCCAGCAGCCACCACAGGACAGCTAACTCTGGAAACACCATATATTTT.

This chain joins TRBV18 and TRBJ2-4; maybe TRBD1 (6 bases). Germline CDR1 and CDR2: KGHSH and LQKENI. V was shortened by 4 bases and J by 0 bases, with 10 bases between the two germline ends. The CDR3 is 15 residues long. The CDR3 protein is CASSRDKLAKNIQYF. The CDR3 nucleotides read TGTGCCAGCTCACGGGACAAACTAGCCAAAAACATTCAGTACTTC.

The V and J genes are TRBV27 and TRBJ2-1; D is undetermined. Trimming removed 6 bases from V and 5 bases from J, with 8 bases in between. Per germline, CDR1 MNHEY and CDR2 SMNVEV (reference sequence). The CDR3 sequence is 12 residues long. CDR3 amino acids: CASSRQNNEQFF. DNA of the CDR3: TGTGCCAGCAGCCGTCAAAACAATGAGCAGTTCTTC.

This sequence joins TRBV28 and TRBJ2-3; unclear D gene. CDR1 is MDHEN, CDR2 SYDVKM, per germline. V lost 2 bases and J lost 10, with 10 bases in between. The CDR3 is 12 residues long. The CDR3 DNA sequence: TGTGCCAGCAGTTTAGGCCGGATCGCGCAGTATTTT. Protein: CASSLGRIAQYF.

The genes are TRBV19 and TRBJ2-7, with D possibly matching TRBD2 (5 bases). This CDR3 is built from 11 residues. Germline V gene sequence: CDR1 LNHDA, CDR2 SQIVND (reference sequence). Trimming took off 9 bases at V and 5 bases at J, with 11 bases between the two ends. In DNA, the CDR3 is TGTGCCAGCGGTTTCGGGGACGAGCAGTACTTC. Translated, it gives CASGFGDEQYF.

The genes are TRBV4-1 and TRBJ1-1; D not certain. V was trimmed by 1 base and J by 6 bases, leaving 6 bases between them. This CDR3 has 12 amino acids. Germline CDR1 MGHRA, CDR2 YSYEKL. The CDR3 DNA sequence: TGCGCCAGCAGCCAAGGCGACGCTGAAGCTTTCTTT. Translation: CASSQGDAEAFF.

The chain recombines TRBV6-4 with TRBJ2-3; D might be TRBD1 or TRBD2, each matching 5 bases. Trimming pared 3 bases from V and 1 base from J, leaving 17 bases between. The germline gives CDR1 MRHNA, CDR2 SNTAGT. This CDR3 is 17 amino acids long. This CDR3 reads CASSEYARGTGTDTQYF. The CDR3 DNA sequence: TGTGCCAGCAGTGAATATGCGCGAGGGACCGGCACAGATACGCAGTATTTT.

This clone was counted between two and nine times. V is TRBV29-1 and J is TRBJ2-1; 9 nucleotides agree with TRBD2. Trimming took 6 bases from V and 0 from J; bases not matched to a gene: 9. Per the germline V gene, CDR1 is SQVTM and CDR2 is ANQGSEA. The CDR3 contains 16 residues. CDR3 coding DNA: TGCAGCGTCGCCGGACTAGCGACCAGCTCCTACAATGAGCAGTTCTTC. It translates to CSVAGLATSSYNEQFF.

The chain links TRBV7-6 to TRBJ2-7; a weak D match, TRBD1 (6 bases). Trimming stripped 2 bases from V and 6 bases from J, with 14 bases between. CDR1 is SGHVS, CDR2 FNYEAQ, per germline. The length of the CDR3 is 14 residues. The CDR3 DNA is TGTGCCAGCAGCTTATATACAGGGCCGGCCGAGCAGTACTTC. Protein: CASSLYTGPAEQYF.

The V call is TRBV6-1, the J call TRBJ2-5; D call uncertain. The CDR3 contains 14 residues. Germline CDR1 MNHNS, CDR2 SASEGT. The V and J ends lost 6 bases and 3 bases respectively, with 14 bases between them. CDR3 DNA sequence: TGTGCCAGCAGGGTCTCCTTGGCGGAAGAGACCCAGTACTTC. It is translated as CASRVSLAEETQYF.

Here the CDR3 DNA reads TGTGCCAGCAGTGAGCTAGCGGGAGAAGGAGATACGCAGTATTTT. This translates into CASSELAGEGDTQYF. V usage is TRBV6-4 and J usage is TRBJ2-3, with TRBD2 matching 10 bases. The CDR3 spans 15 residues. Per germline, CDR1 MRHNA and CDR2 SNTAGT. V trimming: 3 bases; J trimming: 5 bases; junction bases outside the gene matches: 5.

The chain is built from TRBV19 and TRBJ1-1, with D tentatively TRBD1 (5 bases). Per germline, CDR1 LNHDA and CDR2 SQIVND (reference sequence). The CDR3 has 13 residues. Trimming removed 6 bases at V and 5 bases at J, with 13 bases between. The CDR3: CASSLQGVTEAFF. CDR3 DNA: TGTGCCAGTAGCCTCCAAGGGGTAACTGAAGCTTTCTTT.

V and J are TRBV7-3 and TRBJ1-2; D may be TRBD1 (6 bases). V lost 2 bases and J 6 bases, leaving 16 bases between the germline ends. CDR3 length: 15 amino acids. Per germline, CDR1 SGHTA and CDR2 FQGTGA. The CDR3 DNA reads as TGTGCCAGCAGCTTATTCAGGCCCAGGGGCGATGGCTACACCTTC. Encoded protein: CASSLFRPRGDGYTF. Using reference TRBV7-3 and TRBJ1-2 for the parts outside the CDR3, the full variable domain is GAGVSQTPSNKVTEKGKYVELRCDPISGHTALYWYRQSLGQGPEFLIYFQGTGAADDSGLPNDRFFAVRPEGSVSTLKIQRTERGDSAVYLCASSLFRPRGDGYTFGSGTRLTVV.

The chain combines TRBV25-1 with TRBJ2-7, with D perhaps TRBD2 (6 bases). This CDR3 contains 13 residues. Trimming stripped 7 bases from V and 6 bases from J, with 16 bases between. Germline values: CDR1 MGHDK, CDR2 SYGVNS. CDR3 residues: CASIGGATREQYF. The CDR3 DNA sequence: TGTGCCAGCATCGGAGGGGCGACCCGCGAGCAGTACTTC.